This T cell receptor beta chain was identified during a study of shared clonotypes between healthy human individuals. Several immunoSEQ plates received, in even portions, the genomic DNA of each subset. Method: immunoSEQ multiplex PCR; TCRdb's copy keeps in-frame clones and lacks some. There are millions of clones in the sample; about 92% occur only once, and approximately 1.7% lies in the top ten. CD45RO-negative CD8 cells positively selected for CCR7 made up the naive population, which excluded terminally differentiated effector memory CD45RA+ cells. The V and J ends lost 8 bases and 1 base respectively, with 13 bases between them. The CDR3 length is 14 residues. Germline V CDR1 and CDR2: LNHDA, SQIVND (reference sequence).

The rearrangement joins TRBV19 to TRBJ2-3, with D possibly being TRBD2 (5 bases). The sequenced material came from naive CD8+ T cells from PBMCs. This TCR came from a man aged 18 to 35 in good health. Some clones in this sample may be carry-over from other donors' samples. The CDR3 sequence is CASGDYGGTDTQYF. As DNA, the CDR3 is TGTGCCAGTGGAGACTATGGTGGCACAGATACGCAGTATTTT.